This TCR beta chain appears in the sequencing data of a study of blood T cell repertoires in COVID-19. Overall study: Samples representing acute and convalescent COVID-19 were sourced from the United States, Italy and Spain. PBMCs, B-cell-depleted T cells, or T cells were the source of the cDNA or gDNA that made up the material.

Per the original methods: Counts of nucleated cells, estimated from reference gene primer amplification, were obtained. TCRdb's copy holds only in-frame clones and misses some; the assay was immunoSEQ multiplex PCR. V and J calls and clone size are given by that table; D and trimming were obtained from the DNA. This sample has some 130,000 clones; around 73% occur once, and the top ten carry about a tenth. The ends lost 3 bases at V and 5 bases at J; junction bases unmatched: 11. The CDR3 contains 16 residues. The germline V gene encodes CDR1 SGHTA and CDR2 FQGNSA. The chain carries TRBV7-2 and TRBJ1-1, with TRBD1 matching 8 bases. The source of this sequence is a man in his sixties who had recovered from COVID-19. Sequenced sample: peripheral blood. CDR3 loop: CASSFGTGGVGTEAFF. The CDR3 DNA follows: TGTGCCAGCAGCTTCGGGACAGGAGGGGTTGGGACTGAAGCTTTCTTT.